Below are 6 T cell receptor beta chains sequenced from a single sample in a study of molecular identifiers for immune sequencing clone quantification. TCRdb recomputed calls from the PCR reads with MiXCR, one row per CDR3 protein. The sample contains hundreds of thousands of distinct CDR3 sequences, about 25% of which appear only once. What was sequenced was naive CD8+ T cells from blood, with Jurkat cell RNA spiked in. Subset reported: FACS-sorted CD8+CD4-CCR7+CD45RA+ naive T cells. The receptors shown here come from a human donor in good health. Some libraries in this study had Jurkat cell RNA spiked in.

V gene TRBV9 combines with J gene TRBJ2-5; D may be TRBD2 (7 bases). Per the germline V gene, CDR1 is SGDLS and CDR2 is YYNGEE. The germline V and J ends were trimmed by 0 bases and 5 bases, with 17 bases remaining between them. This CDR3 is 16 amino acids long. CDR3 region: CASSVDHGGPGETQYF. CDR3 sequence (DNA): TGTGCCAGCAGCGTAGACCACGGGGGGCCAGGGGAGACCCAGTACTTC.

At least ten counts were recorded for this clonotype. CDR3 coding DNA: TGTGCCAGCAGTTATGTGGGGCGCGGGTATGGCTACACCTTC. Translated: CASSYVGRGYGYTF. The rearrangement uses TRBV6-5 and TRBJ1-2, with D possibly TRBD1 on 5 matching bases. The V and J ends lost 3 bases and 5 bases respectively, with 13 bases between them. The CDR3 totals 14 residues. Per germline, CDR1 MNHEY and CDR2 SVGAGI.

This clonotype was found many times. This chain connects TRBV6-6 to TRBJ2-3, with no clear D. Germline assignment: CDR1 MNHNY and CDR2 SVGAGI (reference sequence). With 4 bases removed from V and 3 bases from J, the gap between germline ends came to 11 bases. CDR3 length: 14 residues. DNA of the CDR3: TGTGCCAGCAGTTGGCTAAGGGTTACAGATACGCAGTATTTT. It yields the protein CASSWLRVTDTQYF.

Remarks on this clonotype: Sequence at one end of the junction differs from germline and may be a read error. This rearrangement joins TRBV4-1 to TRBJ1-1, with D hard to call. Germline CDR1 and CDR2: MGHRA and YSYEKL. This CDR3 spans 13 amino acids. CDR3 in amino acids: CASSPKFSTEVFF. The DNA of the CDR3 is TGCGCCAGCAGCCCCAAGTTCAGCACTGAAGTTTTCTTT.

In the case of this clonotype: The junction does not match germline at one end; this may be a read error. The chain employs TRBV28 and TRBJ1-1, with D perhaps TRBD1 (5 bases). The CDR3 is 14 amino acids. Germline CDR1 is MDHEN and CDR2 is SYDVKM. CDR3 in amino acids: CASSLGQGRTAAFF. In DNA, the CDR3 is TGTGCCAGCAGTCTCGGCCAGGGCAGGACTGCAGCTTTCTTT. Variable domain in full (rest from reference TRBV28 and TRBJ1-1): DVKVTQSSRYLVKRTGEKVFLECVQDMDHENMFWYRQDPGLGLRLIYFSYDVKMKEKGDIPEGYSVSREKKERFSLILESASTNQTSMYLCASSLGQGRTAAFFGQGTRLTVV.

This clonotype was seen a handful of times. This rearrangement joins TRBV5-6 to TRBJ1-5; 9 bases agree with TRBD1. Losses at the gene ends were 4 bases for V and 5 bases for J; bases not matched to a gene: 7. From germline, CDR1 is SGHDT and CDR2 YYEEEE. The CDR3 is made up of 15 amino acids. The CDR3 reads CASSTDRGIDQPQHF. The CDR3 coding sequence is TGTGCCAGCAGCACAGACAGGGGGATAGATCAGCCCCAGCATTTT.